The 21 T cell receptor beta chains below were found in one sample sequenced in a study of T cell responses to AZD1222 COVID-19 vaccine. Sequencing was performed with immunoSEQ multiplex PCR; in TCRdb, only in-frame clones are kept and a portion is missing. The repertoire consists of about 190,000 clones, with 85% to 95% occurring once and the leading ten covering 1% to 1.5%. Sequenced material: peripheral blood, taken on day 0 of AZD1222 vaccination. These receptors originate from an adult in good health.

This chain joins TRBV5-1 and TRBJ1-1; D is ambiguous. Trimming stripped 4 bases from V and 5 bases from J, with 12 bases between. Germline loops: CDR1 SGHRS, CDR2 YFSETQ. This CDR3 is built from 13 residues. The CDR3 sequence is CASSRPPGTEAFF. The CDR3 DNA reads TGCGCCAGCAGCCGTCCCCCAGGTACTGAAGCTTTCTTT.

J is TRBJ1-1 and V is TRBV7-2; D might be TRBD1 (5 bases). Trimming stripped 1 base from V and 5 bases from J, with 14 bases between. The CDR3 is 15 residues long. The germline V gene encodes CDR1 SGHTA and CDR2 FQGNSA. The CDR3 reads CASSLGTVGGTEAFF. DNA of the CDR3: TGTGCCAGCAGCTTAGGTACCGTTGGGGGGACTGAAGCTTTCTTT.

V and J are TRBV2 and TRBJ1-6; D gene unclear. CDR3 length equals 15 residues. V was cut by 4 bases and J by 0 bases, with 7 bases left in between. CDR1 and CDR2 from the germline V gene are SNHLY and FYNNEI. CDR3 region: CASSGDSSYNSPLHF. The CDR3 nucleotides are TGTGCCAGCAGTGGGGATAGCTCCTATAATTCACCCCTCCACTTT.

The CDR3 loop reads CAIMRLGSITDTQYF. Written as DNA, the CDR3 is TGTGCCATCATGCGTCTGGGGTCCATCACAGATACGCAGTATTTT. The chain recombines TRBV11-2 with TRBJ2-3; D not resolved. Trimming took 10 bases from V and 2 from J, leaving 19 bases between them. CDR1 is SGHAT and CDR2 is FQNNGV in the germline V gene. The CDR3 runs to 15 residues.

This clone was recorded a few times. The rearrangement uses TRBV6-1 and TRBJ1-6; D ambiguous. Germline assignment: CDR1 MNHNS and CDR2 SASEGT. This CDR3 contains 13 residues. V was trimmed by 1 base and J by 8 bases, leaving 6 bases between them. The DNA for the CDR3 is TGTGCCAGCAGTGAAGTAGGTGATTCACCCCTCCACTTT. It codes for CASSEVGDSPLHF.

The genes are TRBV6-5 and TRBJ2-7; 8 bases agree with TRBD1. The CDR3 contains 13 residues. Germline V gene sequence: CDR1 MNHEY, CDR2 SVGAGI. Trimming took 8 bases from V and 3 from J; bases not matched to a gene: 6. The CDR3 DNA sequence: TGTGCCAGCGAGGACAGGGTAGGCTACGAGCAGTACTTC. Translation: CASEDRVGYEQYF.

This chain connects TRBV7-6 to TRBJ1-1; D might be TRBD1 (6 bases). Trimming took 5 bases from V and 1 from J, leaving 17 bases between them. Germline assignment: CDR1 SGHVS and CDR2 FNYEAQ. This CDR3 has 16 residues. Written as DNA, the CDR3 is TGTGCCAGCAGCAAACCGACAGGTCATTGGAACACTGAAGCTTTCTTT. Amino acid sequence: CASSKPTGHWNTEAFF. The entire variable domain, with the rest obtained from reference TRBV7-6 and TRBJ1-1, is as follows: GAGVSQSPRYKVTKRGQDVALRCDPISGHVSLYWYRQALGQGPEFLTYFNYEAQQDKSGLPNDRFSAERPEGSISTLTIQRTEQRDSAMYRCASSKPTGHWNTEAFFGQGTRLTVV.

The rearrangement joins TRBV27 to TRBJ1-5, with D possibly being TRBD1 (5 bases). CDR1 and CDR2 from the germline V gene are MNHEY and SMNVEV (reference sequence). Trimming took off 5 bases at V and 4 bases at J, with 15 bases between the two ends. The CDR3 loop spans 15 amino acids. The CDR3 is CASSEGPFFNQPQHF. The CDR3 bases are TGTGCCAGCAGTGAGGGACCCTTCTTTAATCAGCCCCAGCATTTT.

V is TRBV6-2 or TRBV6-3 and J is TRBJ1-5, with no clear D. Germline loops: CDR1 MNHEY, CDR2 SVGEGT. The CDR3 contains 15 residues. With 5 bases removed from V and 1 base from J, the gap between germline ends came to 12 bases. The CDR3 DNA is TGTGCCAGCAGTAGTTACACTGGGAGCAATCAGCCCCAGCATTTT. Translated, it gives CASSSYTGSNQPQHF.

CDR3 nucleotide sequence: TGCGCCAGCAGCTCAGGGGGCGCAGGTGAAAAACTGTTTTTT. It translates to CASSSGGAGEKLFF. The chain recombines TRBV4-3 with TRBJ1-4, with 8 bases fitting TRBD1. The germline V gene encodes CDR1 LGHNA and CDR2 YSLEER. CDR3 size: 14 residues. With 5 bases clipped from V and 7 bases from J, the junction kept 6 bases outside the gene matches.

This chain connects TRBV10-1 to TRBJ1-2; 7 positions agree with TRBD1. The CDR3 is made up of 15 amino acids. CDR1 WNHNN and CDR2 SYGVQD come from the germline V gene (reference sequence). Losses at the gene ends were 6 bases for V and 5 bases for J; bases not matched to a gene: 12. Here the CDR3 reads CASRESPRDSYGYTF. CDR3 DNA sequence: TGCGCCAGCAGAGAAAGTCCCCGGGACAGTTATGGCTACACCTTC.

This clone was seen a single time. The J gene is TRBJ1-4, the V gene TRBV6-1; unclear D gene. V gave up 3 bases and J gave up 8 bases, with 16 bases separating them. This CDR3 region has 15 residues. CDR1 and CDR2 from the germline V gene are MNHNS and SASEGT. The CDR3: CASSDWGWVEEKLFF. CDR3 DNA: TGTGCCAGCAGTGATTGGGGTTGGGTGGAGGAAAAACTGTTTTTT.

The chain couples TRBV7-9 to TRBJ1-5; 8 nucleotides match TRBD1. V lost 4 bases and J lost 3; bases outside the gene matches: 5. This CDR3 spans 15 amino acids. Germline loops: CDR1 SEHNR, CDR2 FQNEAQ (reference sequence). This CDR3 reads CASSSNRGNNQPQHF. Written as DNA, the CDR3 is TGTGCCAGCAGCTCCAACAGGGGGAACAATCAGCCCCAGCATTTT.

The chain is built from TRBV19 and TRBJ1-2; TRBD1 matches at 9 bases. Germline CDR1 is LNHDA and CDR2 is SQIVND (reference sequence). This CDR3 has 14 amino acids. V shed 5 bases, J shed 8 bases, and the junction held 9 bases outside the gene matches. CDR3: CASSSGQGGDGYTF. The CDR3 DNA reads as TGTGCCAGTAGTTCGGGACAGGGCGGGGACGGCTACACCTTC.

This sequence joins TRBV19 and TRBJ2-3; 13 bases map to TRBD2. Unmatched junction bases numbered 5, after V lost 9 bases and J lost 2 bases. Germline loops: CDR1 LNHDA, CDR2 SQIVND (reference sequence). The CDR3 contains 15 residues. Written as DNA, the CDR3 is TGTGCCAGCCTCGGGACTAGCGGGGACACAGATACGCAGTATTTT. It yields the protein CASLGTSGDTDTQYF.

The chain has TRBV4-2 and TRBJ1-5; 7 nucleotides match TRBD1. This CDR3 has 15 residues. Germline V gives CDR1 LGHNA, CDR2 YNFKEQ. The V and J ends lost 1 base and 1 base, in that order; junction bases with no gene match: 1. The CDR3 loop reads CASSQGTGSNQPQHF. Written as DNA, the CDR3 is TGTGCCAGCAGCCAAGGGACAGGCAGCAATCAGCCCCAGCATTTT.

The chain recombines TRBV7-3 with TRBJ2-1; maybe TRBD2 (6 bases). V lost 0 bases, J lost 5 bases, and 8 bases lay in between. The CDR3 totals 14 residues. Germline CDR1 and CDR2: SGHTA and FQGTGA. The CDR3 bases are TGTGCCAGCAGCTTAACGGGACTTGACAATGAGCAGTTCTTC. The encoded protein is CASSLTGLDNEQFF.

This chain uses TRBV7-6 with TRBJ1-4; TRBD1 matches 7 bases. Germline CDR1 SGHVS, CDR2 FNYEAQ. The CDR3 is made up of 17 amino acids. V lost 0 bases and J lost 7; bases outside the gene matches: 11. The CDR3, as DNA: TGTGCCAGCAGCTTAGCCCGACCGGGACAGCGAAGTGAAAAACTGTTTTTT. It codes for CASSLARPGQRSEKLFF.

The chain uses TRBV14 and TRBJ1-2; 7 bases fit TRBD1. The CDR3 spans 13 residues. V shed 1 base and J 8 bases; nucleotides not matched to a gene: 4. CDR1 SGHDN and CDR2 FVKESK come from the germline V gene. CDR3 in DNA: TGTGCCAGCAGCCAAGGGACAGGACCGGGCTACACCTTC. Protein product: CASSQGTGPGYTF.

The rearrangement links TRBV27 to TRBJ2-1; the D gene is possibly TRBD2 (6 bases). Germline V CDR1 and CDR2: MNHEY, SMNVEV (reference sequence). The CDR3 length is 15 residues. V was pared by 4 bases and J by 3 bases, with 13 bases between. For the CDR3, the DNA is TGTGCCAGCAGTTACACGGGACTCAACTACAATGAGCAGTTCTTC. It codes for CASSYTGLNYNEQFF.

The rearrangement joins TRBV9 to TRBJ2-2; 8 nucleotides line up with TRBD2. In germline, CDR1 is SGDLS, CDR2 YYNGEE. Losses at the gene ends were 0 bases for V and 4 bases for J; bases not matched to a gene: 2. The CDR3 covers 15 residues. CDR3 in amino acids: CASSVAGTSTGELFF. As DNA, the CDR3 is TGTGCCAGCAGCGTAGCCGGGACTAGCACCGGGGAGCTGTTTTTT.